Listed below are T cell receptor beta chains from one sample, sequenced in a study of read filtering for tumor transcriptome and immune sequencing. TCRdb used MiXCR to reprocess the reads, holding one entry per CDR3 protein. Here the sample spans about 130,000 distinct CDR3 sequences, about an eighth being singletons. The source material was a population of CD138-negative cells sorted from bone marrow. These TCRs come from a donor at least 40 years old with multiple myeloma. Each CDR3 is given with its conserved first and last residue. A D gene is named only where the DNA matches it firmly. The size of a clone is reported for some rows only, either as once, few or many, or as a class for expanded clones.

TRBJ1-1,many,-,TRBV7-2,TGTGCCAGCAGCTTTATTAGGGGGGACGGGAACACTGAAGCTTTCTTT,CASSFIRGDGNTEAFF
TRBJ2-1,many,TRBD2,TRBV5-1,TGCGCCAGCAGCTTGTTCGCGGGGGGGCCGGGGAATGAGCAGTTCTTC,CASSLFAGGPGNEQFF
TRBJ2-1,many,-,TRBV11-2,TGTGCCAGCAGCGCGGGACAGAGGGTCTCCTACAATGAGCAGTTCTTC,CASSAGQRVSYNEQFF
TRBJ1-5,many,-,TRBV5-1,TGCGCCAGCAGAGGAGGGGTGGAAAGCAATCAGCCCCAGCATTTT,CASRGGVESNQPQHF
TRBJ2-3,-,-,TRBV28,TGTGCCAGCAGTTTTCGGACTGGCACAGATACGCAGTATTTT,CASSFRTGTDTQYF
TRBJ2-7,many,-,TRBV28,TGTGCCAGCAGTTCCGGGACGGAGAGCTCCTACGAGCAGTACTTC,CASSSGTESSYEQYF
TRBJ2-1,few,TRBD2,TRBV18,TGTGCCAGCTCACCGCCGGGACTAGCGGTATACAATGAGCAGTTCTTC,CASSPPGLAVYNEQFF
TRBJ1-1,many,TRBD1,TRBV5-1,TGCGCCAGCAGCTTGGGGGCAGGGGGTGGTGGGAACACTGAAGCTTTCTTT,CASSLGAGGGGNTEAFF
TRBJ1-2,many,-,TRBV5-6,TGTGCCAGCAGCTTTACCCGCTATGGCTACACCTTC,CASSFTRYGYTF
TRBJ2-3,many,TRBD2,TRBV7-7,TGTGCTAGCAGCTTAGGGAGCGGGGGGGCCGTGGATACGCAGTATTTT,CASSLGSGGAVDTQYF
TRBJ1-5,many,-,TRBV18,TGTGCCAGCTCACCATATCGGGAATATCAGCCCCAGCATTTT,CASSPYREYQPQHF
TRBJ1-5,many,TRBD1,TRBV20-1,TGCAGTGCTACCGCAGGGGGCAGTCAGCCCCAGCATTTT,CSATAGGSQPQHF
TRBJ2-3,many,-,TRBV28,TGTGCCAGCAGTTCCCCCTCGGGCGTCGGCACAGATACGCAGTATTTT,CASSSPSGVGTDTQYF
TRBJ2-6,few,-,TRBV3-1,TGTGCCAGCAGCCAAGATAAAGGGCCCGGGGCCAACGTCCTGACTTTC,CASSQDKGPGANVLTF
TRBJ2-2,many,TRBD2,TRBV29-1,TGCAGCGTCCAGACTAGCGGGCCCACCGGGGAGCTGTTTTTT,CSVQTSGPTGELFF
TRBJ2-1,many,TRBD2,TRBV28,TGTGCCAGCCTTGGGGCTAGCGGGACTGGGGCACCTCACAATGAGCAGTTCTTC,CASLGASGTGAPHNEQFF
TRBJ1-1,many,-,TRBV11-2,TGTGCCAGCAGCTTAGATCCTTACACTGAAGCTTTCTTT,CASSLDPYTEAFF
TRBJ1-5,many,TRBD1,TRBV6-1,TGTGCCAGCACCCGGGACAGAGATCAGCCCCAGCATTTT,CASTRDRDQPQHF